Listed below are T cell receptor beta chains from one sample, sequenced in a study of human T cells and chemical hapten exposure. TCRdb re-analysed the RACE reads in MiXCR, keeping a single row per CDR3 protein. This table holds roughly 200,000 distinct CDR3 sequences, under 25% found once. Sequencing was performed on whole blood, taken in connection with sensitization to the hapten diphenylcyclopropenone (DPC). The receptors derive from a middle-aged woman with alopecia areata. Some clones in this sample may be carry-over from other donors' samples. Each CDR3 is given with its conserved first and last residue. The D gene is left open where the match is weak. Only part of the rows carry a size: once, few, many, or a class if the clone is expanded.

v_call	d_call	clone_size	j_call	cdr3_nt	cdr3_aa
TRBV29-1	TRBD2	NA	TRBJ2-7	TGCAGCGTTACTCTGGGGCTAGCGGCCTACGAGCAGTACTTC	CSVTLGLAAYEQYF
TRBV11-1	NA	many	TRBJ2-1	TGTGCCAGCAGCTTAGCAGAGAGGGATGAGCAGTTCTTC	CASSLAERDEQFF
TRBV7-3	TRBD2	NA	TRBJ2-3	TGTGCCAGCAGCTTAACGTCTAGCGGGAGCACAGATACGCAGTATTTT	CASSLTSSGSTDTQYF
TRBV5-1	NA	few	TRBJ2-6	TGCGCCAGCAGCTTGGCCCCTGTAGGGCAGTTCTCTGGGGCCAACGTCCTGACTTTC	CASSLAPVGQFSGANVLTF
TRBV5-4	NA	few	TRBJ2-5	TGTGCCAGCAGCCCATCGGCAGGGAACGAAGGCACCCAGTACTTC	CASSPSAGNEGTQYF
TRBV21-1	NA	NA	TRBJ2-4	TGTGCCAGCAGCAAACGGTCAAGCGGGGCGCTCAAAAACATTCAGTACTTC	CASSKRSSGALKNIQYF
TRBV7-2	NA	NA	TRBJ2-1	TGTGCCAGCAGCTTAGATCGGACCTTTTACAATGAGCAGTTCTTC	CASSLDRTFYNEQFF
TRBV4-1	NA	few	TRBJ2-7	TGCGCCAGCAGCCAAGAGCCTAGCTCCTACGAGCAGTACTTC	CASSQEPSSYEQYF
TRBV28	TRBD2	NA	TRBJ2-1	TGTGCCAGCAGTCCCGGACTAGCGGGAGCTGAGCAGTTCTTC	CASSPGLAGAEQFF
TRBV28	TRBD1	few	TRBJ1-2	TGTGCCAGCAGTACCCCCCCGGGACAGGGGGGTTATGGCTACACCTTC	CASSTPPGQGGYGYTF
TRBV21-1	NA	few	TRBJ2-2	TGTGCCAGCAGCAAAAGGATCGTCCACGGGGAGCTGTTTTTT	CASSKRIVHGELFF
TRBV29-1	TRBD1	NA	TRBJ1-1	TGCAGCGTTCCGGACAGGGGGAGGACTGAAGCTTTCTTT	CSVPDRGRTEAFF
TRBV12-3/TRBV12-4	NA	NA	TRBJ1-1	TGTGCCAGCAGTCACTCAAGTGAACGCACTGAAGCTTTCTTT	CASSHSSERTEAFF
TRBV29-1	NA	NA	TRBJ1-2	TGCAGCGTTGAAGTGGAGTTCCCCAGCTATGGCTACACCTTC	CSVEVEFPSYGYTF
TRBV5-4	TRBD2	NA	TRBJ2-7	TGTGCCAGCAGCTTGCGGGAGGGGTCGTACGAGCAGTACTTC	CASSLREGSYEQYF
TRBV6-5	TRBD1	NA	TRBJ2-2	TGTGCCAGCACAAACAGGGGGGCCGGGGAGCTGTTTTTT	CASTNRGAGELFF
TRBV10-3	TRBD1	many	TRBJ1-1	TGTGCCATCACCCGACAGGGATTAGGGACTGAAGCTTTCTTT	CAITRQGLGTEAFF
TRBV9	NA	few	TRBJ2-7	TGTGCCAGCAGCGTAGGTGTCGGAAACTACGAGCAGTACTTC	CASSVGVGNYEQYF
TRBV7-2	NA	few	TRBJ1-2	TGTGCCAGCAGCTTAAGTGGGAATTCTAACTATGGCTACACCTTC	CASSLSGNSNYGYTF
TRBV18	TRBD1	NA	TRBJ1-1	TGTGCCAGCTCACCTGATCAGGGGGCCATATTGGCTTTCTTT	CASSPDQGAILAFF
TRBV4-2	TRBD2	few	TRBJ2-2	TGTGCCAGCAGCCAAGATTCCGGGGGGACCGGGGAGCTGTTTTTT	CASSQDSGGTGELFF